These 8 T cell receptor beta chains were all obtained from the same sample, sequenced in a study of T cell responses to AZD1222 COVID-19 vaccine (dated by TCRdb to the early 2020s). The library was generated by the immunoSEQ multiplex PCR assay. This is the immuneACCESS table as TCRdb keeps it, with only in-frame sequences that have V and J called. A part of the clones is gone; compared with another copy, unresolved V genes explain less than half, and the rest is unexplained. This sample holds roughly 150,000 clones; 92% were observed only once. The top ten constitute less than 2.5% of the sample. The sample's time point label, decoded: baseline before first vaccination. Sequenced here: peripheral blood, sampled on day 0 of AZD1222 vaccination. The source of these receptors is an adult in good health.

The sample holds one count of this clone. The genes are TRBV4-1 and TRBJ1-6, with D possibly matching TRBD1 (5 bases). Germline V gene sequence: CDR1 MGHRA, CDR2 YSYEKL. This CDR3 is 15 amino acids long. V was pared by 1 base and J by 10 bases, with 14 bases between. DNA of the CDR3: TGCGCCAGCAGCCAAGGGGCGCTAAGGGGATCACCCCTCCACTTT. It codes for CASSQGALRGSPLHF.

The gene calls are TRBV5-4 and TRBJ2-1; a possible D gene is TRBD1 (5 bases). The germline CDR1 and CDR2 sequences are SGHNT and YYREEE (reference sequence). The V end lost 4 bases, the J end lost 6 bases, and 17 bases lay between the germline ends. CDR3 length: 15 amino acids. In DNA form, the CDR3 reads TGTGCCAGCAGCCTGGACACCCATAGCAGCAATGAGCAGTTCTTC. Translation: CASSLDTHSSNEQFF.

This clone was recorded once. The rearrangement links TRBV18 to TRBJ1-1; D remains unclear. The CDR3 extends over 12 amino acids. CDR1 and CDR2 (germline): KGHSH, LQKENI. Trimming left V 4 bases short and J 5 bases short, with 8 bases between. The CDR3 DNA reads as TGTGCCAGCTCACGACGCCAAACTGAAGCTTTCTTT. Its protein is CASSRRQTEAFF. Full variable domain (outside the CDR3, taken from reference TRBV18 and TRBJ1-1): NAGVMQNPRHLVRRRGQEARLRCSPMKGHSHVYWYRQLPEEGLKFMVYLQKENIIDESGMPKERFSAEFPKEGPSILRIQQVVRGDSAAYFCASSRRQTEAFFGQGTRLTVV.

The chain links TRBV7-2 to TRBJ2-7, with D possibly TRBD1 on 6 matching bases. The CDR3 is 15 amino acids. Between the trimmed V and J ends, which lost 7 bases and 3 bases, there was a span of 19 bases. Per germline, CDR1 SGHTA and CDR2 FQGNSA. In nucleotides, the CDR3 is TGTGCCAGCACCTTGGGGGCCGACGTAATCTACGAGCAGTACTTC. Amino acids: CASTLGADVIYEQYF.

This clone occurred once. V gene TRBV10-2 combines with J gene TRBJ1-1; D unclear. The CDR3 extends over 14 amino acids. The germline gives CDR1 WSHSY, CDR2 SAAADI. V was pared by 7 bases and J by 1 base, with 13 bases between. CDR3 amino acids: CASNNQAPNTEAFF. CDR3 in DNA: TGCGCCAGCAACAACCAGGCTCCGAACACTGAAGCTTTCTTT.

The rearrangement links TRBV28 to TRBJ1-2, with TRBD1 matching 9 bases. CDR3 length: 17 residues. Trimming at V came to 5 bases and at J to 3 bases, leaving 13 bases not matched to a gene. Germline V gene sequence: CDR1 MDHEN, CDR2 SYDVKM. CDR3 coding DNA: TGTGCCAGCAGTGATTTGGGGGGGACAGGGATCGACTATGGCTACACCTTC. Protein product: CASSDLGGTGIDYGYTF.

The CDR3: CASSSAGRVGEQFF. The CDR3 nucleotides are TGTGCCAGCAGCTCGGCGGGGAGAGTAGGAGAGCAGTTCTTC. This chain joins TRBV7-2 and TRBJ2-1; D may be TRBD2 (6 bases). V was clipped by 4 bases and J by 10 bases, with 17 bases between them. The CDR3 extends over 14 amino acids. Germline V gene data show CDR1 as SGHTA and CDR2 as FQGNSA.

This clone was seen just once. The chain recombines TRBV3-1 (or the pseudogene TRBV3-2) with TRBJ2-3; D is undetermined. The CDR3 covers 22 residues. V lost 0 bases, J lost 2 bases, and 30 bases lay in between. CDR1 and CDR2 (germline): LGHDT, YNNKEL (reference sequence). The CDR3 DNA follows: TGTGCCAGCAGCCAAGATGGTTGGGGTCCAAATCCCGATCCCAGAGACACAGATACGCAGTATTTT. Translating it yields CASSQDGWGPNPDPRDTDTQYF.